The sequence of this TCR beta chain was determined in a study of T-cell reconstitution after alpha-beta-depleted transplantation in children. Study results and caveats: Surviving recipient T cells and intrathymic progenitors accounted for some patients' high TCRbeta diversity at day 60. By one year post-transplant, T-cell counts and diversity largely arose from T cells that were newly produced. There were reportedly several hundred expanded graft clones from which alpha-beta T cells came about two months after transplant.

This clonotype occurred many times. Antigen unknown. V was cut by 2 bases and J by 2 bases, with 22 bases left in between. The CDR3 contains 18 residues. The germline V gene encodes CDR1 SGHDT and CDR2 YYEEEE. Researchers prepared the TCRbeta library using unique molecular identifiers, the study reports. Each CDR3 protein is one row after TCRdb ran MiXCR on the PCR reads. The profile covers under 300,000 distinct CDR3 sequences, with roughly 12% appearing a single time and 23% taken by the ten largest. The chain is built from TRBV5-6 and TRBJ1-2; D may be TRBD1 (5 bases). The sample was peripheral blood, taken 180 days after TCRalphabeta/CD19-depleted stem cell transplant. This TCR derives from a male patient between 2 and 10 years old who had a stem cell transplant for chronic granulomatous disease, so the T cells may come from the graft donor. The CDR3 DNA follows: TGTGCCAGCAGCTTAATAATCCCATACAGGATTTCGAACTATGGCTACACCTTC. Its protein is CASSLIIPYRISNYGYTF. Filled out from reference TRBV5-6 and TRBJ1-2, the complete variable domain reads DAGVTQSPTHLIKTRGQQVTLRCSPKSGHDTVSWYQQALGQGPQFIFQYYEEEERQRGNFPDRFSGHQFPNYSSELNVNALLLGDSALYLCASSLIIPYRISNYGYTFGSGTRLTVV.